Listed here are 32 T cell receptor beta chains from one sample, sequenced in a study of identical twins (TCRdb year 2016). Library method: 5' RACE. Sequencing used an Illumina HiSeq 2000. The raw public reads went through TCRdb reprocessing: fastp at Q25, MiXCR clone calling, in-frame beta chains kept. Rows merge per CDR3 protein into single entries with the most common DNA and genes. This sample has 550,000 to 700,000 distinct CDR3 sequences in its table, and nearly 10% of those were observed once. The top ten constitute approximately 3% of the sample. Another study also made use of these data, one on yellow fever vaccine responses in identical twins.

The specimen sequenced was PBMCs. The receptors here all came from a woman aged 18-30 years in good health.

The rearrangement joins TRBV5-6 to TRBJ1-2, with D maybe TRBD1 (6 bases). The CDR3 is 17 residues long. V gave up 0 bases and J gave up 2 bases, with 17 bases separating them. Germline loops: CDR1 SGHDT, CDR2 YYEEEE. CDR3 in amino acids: CASSLDGGRWVNYGYTF. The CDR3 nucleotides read TGTGCCAGCAGCTTGGACGGGGGCCGTTGGGTGAACTATGGCTACACCTTC.

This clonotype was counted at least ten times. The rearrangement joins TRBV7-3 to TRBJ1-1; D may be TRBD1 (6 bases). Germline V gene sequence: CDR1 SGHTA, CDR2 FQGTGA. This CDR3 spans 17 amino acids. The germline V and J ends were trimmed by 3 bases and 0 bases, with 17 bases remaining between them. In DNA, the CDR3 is TGTGCCAGCAGCTTGGTTTGGGGGGCAGGCCTGAACACTGAAGCTTTCTTT. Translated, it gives CASSLVWGAGLNTEAFF. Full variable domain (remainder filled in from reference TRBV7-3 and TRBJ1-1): GAGVSQTPSNKVTEKGKYVELRCDPISGHTALYWYRQSLGQGPEFLIYFQGTGAADDSGLPNDRFFAVRPEGSVSTLKIQRTERGDSAVYLCASSLVWGAGLNTEAFFGQGTRLTVV.

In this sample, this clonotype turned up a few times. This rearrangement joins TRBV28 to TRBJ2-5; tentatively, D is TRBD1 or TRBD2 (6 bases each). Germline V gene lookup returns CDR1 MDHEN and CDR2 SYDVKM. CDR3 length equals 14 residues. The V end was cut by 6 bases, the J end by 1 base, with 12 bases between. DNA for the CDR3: TGTGCCAGCAGGGAGGGGACAACCCAAGAGACCCAGTACTTC. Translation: CASREGTTQETQYF.

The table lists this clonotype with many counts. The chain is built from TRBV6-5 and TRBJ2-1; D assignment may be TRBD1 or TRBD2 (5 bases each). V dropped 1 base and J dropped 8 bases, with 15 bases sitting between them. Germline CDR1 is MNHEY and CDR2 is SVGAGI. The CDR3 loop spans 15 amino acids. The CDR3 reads CASSYWSGGGHEQFF. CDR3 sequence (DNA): TGTGCCAGCAGTTACTGGTCGGGTGGGGGACATGAGCAGTTCTTC.

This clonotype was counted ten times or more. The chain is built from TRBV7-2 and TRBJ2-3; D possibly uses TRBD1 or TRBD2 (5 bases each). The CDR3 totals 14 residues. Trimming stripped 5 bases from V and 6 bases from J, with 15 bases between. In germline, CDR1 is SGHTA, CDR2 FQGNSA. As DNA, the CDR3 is TGTGCCAGCAGCCCTTCAGGGAGTGTTGATACGCAGTATTTT. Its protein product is CASSPSGSVDTQYF.

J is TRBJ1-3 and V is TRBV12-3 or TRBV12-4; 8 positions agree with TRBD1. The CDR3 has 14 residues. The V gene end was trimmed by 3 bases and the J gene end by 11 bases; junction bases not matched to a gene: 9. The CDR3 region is CASSLRGQDFAIYF. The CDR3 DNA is TGTGCCAGCAGTTTGAGGGGACAGGATTTCGCCATATATTTT.

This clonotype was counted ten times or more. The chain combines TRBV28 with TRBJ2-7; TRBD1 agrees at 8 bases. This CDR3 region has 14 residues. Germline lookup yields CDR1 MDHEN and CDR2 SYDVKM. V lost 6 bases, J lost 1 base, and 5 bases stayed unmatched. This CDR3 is CASSTGGTSYEQYF. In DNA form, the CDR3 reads TGTGCCAGCAGCACAGGGGGGACATCCTACGAGCAGTACTTC.

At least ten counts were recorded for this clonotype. CDR3 in amino acids: CASSQPGASYNEQFF. CDR3 sequence (DNA): TGCGCCAGCAGCCAACCGGGAGCATCGTACAATGAGCAGTTCTTC. The chain combines TRBV4-3 with TRBJ2-1; tentatively, D is TRBD2 (6 bases). CDR1 LGHNA and CDR2 YSLEER come from the germline V gene. This CDR3 is built from 15 residues. V was shortened by 2 bases and J by 4 bases, with 12 bases between the two germline ends.

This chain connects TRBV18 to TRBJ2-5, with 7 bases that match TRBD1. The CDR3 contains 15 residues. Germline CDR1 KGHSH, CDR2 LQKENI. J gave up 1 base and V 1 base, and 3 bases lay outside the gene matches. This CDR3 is CASSPLRTGQETQYF. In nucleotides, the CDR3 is TGTGCCAGCTCACCACTTCGGACAGGCCAAGAGACCCAGTACTTC.

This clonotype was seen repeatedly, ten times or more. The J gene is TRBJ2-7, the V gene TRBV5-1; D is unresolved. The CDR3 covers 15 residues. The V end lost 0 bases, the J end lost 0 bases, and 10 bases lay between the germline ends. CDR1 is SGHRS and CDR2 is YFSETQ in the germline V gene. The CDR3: CASSLVGDHSYEQYF. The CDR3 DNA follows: TGCGCCAGCAGCTTGGTAGGAGACCACTCCTACGAGCAGTACTTC.

The DNA of the CDR3 is TGCAGTGCTAGTCAGGGAGCTTCGGATGGCTACACCTTC. It is translated as CSASQGASDGYTF. The chain joins TRBV20-1 to TRBJ1-2, with D possibly TRBD1 on 5 matching bases. Looked up from germline, CDR1 is DFQATT and CDR2 is SNEGSKA (reference sequence). V was shortened by 3 bases and J by 6 bases, with 14 bases between the two germline ends. The CDR3 contains 13 residues.

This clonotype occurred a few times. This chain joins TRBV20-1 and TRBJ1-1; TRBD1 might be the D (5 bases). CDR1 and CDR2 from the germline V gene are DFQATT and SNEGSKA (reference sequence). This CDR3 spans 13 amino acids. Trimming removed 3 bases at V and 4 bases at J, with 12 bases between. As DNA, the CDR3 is TGCAGTGCTAGGCCTTGGGGGGGCACTGAAGCTTTCTTT. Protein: CSARPWGGTEAFF.

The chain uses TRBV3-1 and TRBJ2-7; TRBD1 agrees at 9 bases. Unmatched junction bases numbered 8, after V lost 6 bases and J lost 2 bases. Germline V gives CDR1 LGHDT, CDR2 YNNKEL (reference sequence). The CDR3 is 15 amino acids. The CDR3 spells CASRAGTGIAYEQYF. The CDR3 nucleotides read TGTGCCAGCAGGGCCGGGACAGGGATTGCCTACGAGCAGTACTTC.

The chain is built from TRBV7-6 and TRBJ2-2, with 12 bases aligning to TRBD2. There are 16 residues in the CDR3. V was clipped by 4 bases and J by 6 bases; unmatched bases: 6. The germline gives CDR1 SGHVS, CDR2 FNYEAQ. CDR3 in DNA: TGTGCCAGCAGCTCACCGACTAGCGGGAGTTCCGGGGAGCTGTTTTTT. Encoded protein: CASSSPTSGSSGELFF. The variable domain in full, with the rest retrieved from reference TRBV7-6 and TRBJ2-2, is GAGVSQSPRYKVTKRGQDVALRCDPISGHVSLYWYRQALGQGPEFLTYFNYEAQQDKSGLPNDRFSAERPEGSISTLTIQRTEQRDSAMYRCASSSPTSGSSGELFFGEGSRLTVL.

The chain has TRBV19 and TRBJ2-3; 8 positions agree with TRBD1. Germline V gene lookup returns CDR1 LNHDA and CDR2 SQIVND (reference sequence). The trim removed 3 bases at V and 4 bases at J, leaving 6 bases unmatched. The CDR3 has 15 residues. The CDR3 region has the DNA TGTGCCAGTAGTATCACAGGGGGACAGGCAGATACGCAGTATTTT. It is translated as CASSITGGQADTQYF.

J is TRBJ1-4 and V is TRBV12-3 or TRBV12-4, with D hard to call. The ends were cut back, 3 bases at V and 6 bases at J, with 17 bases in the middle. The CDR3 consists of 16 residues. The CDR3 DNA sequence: TGTGCCAGCAGTTTTAGTTTGGCGGTGGGTTATGAAAAACTGTTTTTT. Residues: CASSFSLAVGYEKLFF.

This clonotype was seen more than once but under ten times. The CDR3 DNA reads as TGTGCCAGCAGCTTAGCCCCCGGGGGAGGGAATTCACCCCTCCACTTT. Protein product: CASSLAPGGGNSPLHF. V gene TRBV7-6 combines with J gene TRBJ1-6; a possible D gene is TRBD1 (5 bases). The germline V gene has CDR1 SGHVS and CDR2 FNYEAQ. The V end lost 0 bases, the J end lost 7 bases, and 13 bases lay between the germline ends. This CDR3 has 16 amino acids. Supplemented by reference TRBV7-6 and TRBJ1-6, the full variable domain reads GAGVSQSPRYKVTKRGQDVALRCDPISGHVSLYWYRQALGQGPEFLTYFNYEAQQDKSGLPNDRFSAERPEGSISTLTIQRTEQRDSAMYRCASSLAPGGGNSPLHFGNGTRLTVT.

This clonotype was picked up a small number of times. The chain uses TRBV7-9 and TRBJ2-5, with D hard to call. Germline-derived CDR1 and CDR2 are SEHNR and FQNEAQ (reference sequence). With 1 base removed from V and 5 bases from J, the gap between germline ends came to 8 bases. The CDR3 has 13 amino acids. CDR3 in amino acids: CASSLEASETQYF. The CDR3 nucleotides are TGTGCCAGCAGCTTAGAGGCCAGTGAGACCCAGTACTTC.

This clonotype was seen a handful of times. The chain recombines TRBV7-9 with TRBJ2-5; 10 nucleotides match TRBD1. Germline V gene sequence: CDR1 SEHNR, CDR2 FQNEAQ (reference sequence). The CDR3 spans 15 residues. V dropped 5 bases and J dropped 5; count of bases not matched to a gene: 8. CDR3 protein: CASSTGTGETETQYF. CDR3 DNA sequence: TGTGCCAGCAGCACCGGGACAGGGGAGACGGAGACCCAGTACTTC.

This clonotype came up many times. The CDR3 loop reads CSVEGDSSPIQYF. The CDR3 bases are TGCAGCGTTGAAGGGGATAGCTCCCCTATTCAGTATTTT. The chain employs TRBV29-1 and TRBJ2-3; the D is unclear. Germline loops: CDR1 SQVTM, CDR2 ANQGSEA. V dropped 1 base and J dropped 12 bases, with 17 bases sitting between them. This CDR3 region has 13 residues.

CDR3 nucleotides: TGCGCCAGCAGCCAAGATGAAGTTCATAGGAACACCGGGGAGCTGTTTTTT. Encoded protein: CASSQDEVHRNTGELFF. V and J are TRBV4-1 and TRBJ2-2; D not certain. Trimming took off 0 bases at V and 1 base at J, with 12 bases between the two ends. Looked up from germline, CDR1 is MGHRA and CDR2 is YSYEKL. CDR3 length: 17 residues.

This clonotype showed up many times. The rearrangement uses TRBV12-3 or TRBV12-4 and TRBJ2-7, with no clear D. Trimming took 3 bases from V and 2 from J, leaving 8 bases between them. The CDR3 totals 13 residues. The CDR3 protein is CASSLAVAYEQYF. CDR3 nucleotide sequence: TGTGCCAGCAGTTTGGCTGTTGCCTACGAGCAGTACTTC.

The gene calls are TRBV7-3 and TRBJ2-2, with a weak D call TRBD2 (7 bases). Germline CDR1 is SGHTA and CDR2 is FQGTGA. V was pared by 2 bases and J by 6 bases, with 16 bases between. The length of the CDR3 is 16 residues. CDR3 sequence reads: CASSLLSGGPPGELFF. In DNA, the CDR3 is TGTGCCAGCAGCTTACTATCGGGGGGCCCCCCCGGGGAGCTGTTTTTT.

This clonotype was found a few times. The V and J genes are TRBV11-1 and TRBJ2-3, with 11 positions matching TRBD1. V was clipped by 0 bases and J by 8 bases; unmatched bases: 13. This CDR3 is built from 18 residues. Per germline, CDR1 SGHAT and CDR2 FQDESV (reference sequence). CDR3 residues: CASSLARTGGIGTVTQYF. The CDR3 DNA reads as TGTGCCAGCAGCTTAGCGAGGACAGGGGGCATTGGTACCGTTACGCAGTATTTT.

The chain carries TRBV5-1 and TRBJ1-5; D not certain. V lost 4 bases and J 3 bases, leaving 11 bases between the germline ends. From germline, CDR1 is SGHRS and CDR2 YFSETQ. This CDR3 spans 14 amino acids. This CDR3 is CASSEYSNNQPQHF. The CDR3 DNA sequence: TGCGCCAGCAGCGAGTACAGTAACAATCAGCCCCAGCATTTT.

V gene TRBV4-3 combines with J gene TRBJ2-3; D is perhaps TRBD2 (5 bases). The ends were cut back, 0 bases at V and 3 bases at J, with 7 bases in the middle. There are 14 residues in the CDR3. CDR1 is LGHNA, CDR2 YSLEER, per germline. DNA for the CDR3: TGCGCCAGCAGCCAAGACAAGCGGACAGATACGCAGTATTTT. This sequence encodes CASSQDKRTDTQYF.

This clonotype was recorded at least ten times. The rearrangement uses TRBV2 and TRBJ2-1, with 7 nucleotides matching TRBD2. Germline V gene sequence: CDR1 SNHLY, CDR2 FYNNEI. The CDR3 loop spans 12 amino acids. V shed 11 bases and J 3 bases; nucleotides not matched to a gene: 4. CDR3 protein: CAYGGGYNEQFF. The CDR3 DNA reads TGTGCCTACGGCGGGGGCTACAATGAGCAGTTCTTC.

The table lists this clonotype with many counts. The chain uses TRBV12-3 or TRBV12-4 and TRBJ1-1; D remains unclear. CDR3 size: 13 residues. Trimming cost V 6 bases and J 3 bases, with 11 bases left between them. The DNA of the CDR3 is TGTGCCAGCAGCCCCCGGGGTTACACTGAAGCTTTCTTT. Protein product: CASSPRGYTEAFF.

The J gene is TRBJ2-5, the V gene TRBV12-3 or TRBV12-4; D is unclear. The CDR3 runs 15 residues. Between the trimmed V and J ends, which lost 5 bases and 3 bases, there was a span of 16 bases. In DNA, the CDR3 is TGTGCCAGCAGTCCCTCGCCCCCCGAAGAAGAGACCCAGTACTTC. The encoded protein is CASSPSPPEEETQYF.

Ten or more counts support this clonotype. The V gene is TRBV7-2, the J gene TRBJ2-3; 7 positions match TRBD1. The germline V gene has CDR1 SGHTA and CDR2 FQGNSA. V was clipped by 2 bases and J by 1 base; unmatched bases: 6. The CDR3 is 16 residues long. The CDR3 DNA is TGTGCCAGCAGCTTATATCCCGACAGGGGCACAGATACGCAGTATTTT. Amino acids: CASSLYPDRGTDTQYF.

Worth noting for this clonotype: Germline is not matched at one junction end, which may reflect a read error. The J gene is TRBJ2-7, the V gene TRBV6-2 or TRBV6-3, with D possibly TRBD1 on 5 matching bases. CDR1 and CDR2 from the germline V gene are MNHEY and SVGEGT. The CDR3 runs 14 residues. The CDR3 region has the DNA TGTTCCAGCAGTTACGCCCAGGGTAGCTACGAGCAGTACTTC. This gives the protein CSSSYAQGSYEQYF.

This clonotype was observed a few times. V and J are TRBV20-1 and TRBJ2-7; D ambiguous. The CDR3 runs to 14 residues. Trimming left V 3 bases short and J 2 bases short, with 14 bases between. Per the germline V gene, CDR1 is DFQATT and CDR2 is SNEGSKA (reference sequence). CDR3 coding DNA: TGCAGTGCTAGTGACCGCGGCAGGACCTACGAGCAGTACTTC. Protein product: CSASDRGRTYEQYF.